These 15 T cell receptor beta chains came from one sample sequenced in a study of cytomegalovirus exposure and HLA in healthy donors. The assay was immunoSEQ multiplex PCR, and TCRdb's table has in-frame clones only and misses some. The sample yields 150,000 to 250,000 clones, about 81% seen once. Sequencing was done on a sample of PBMCs. These receptor sequences come from a woman in her twenties or thirties in good health and CMV-seronegative.

This sequence joins TRBV4-2 and TRBJ2-1; 11 bases fit TRBD2. CDR3 length: 16 amino acids. In germline, CDR1 is LGHNA, CDR2 YNFKEQ. J lost 7 bases, V lost 0 bases, and 5 bases had no gene match. In DNA, the CDR3 is TGTGCCAGCAGCCAAGAGCTAGCGGGGGGCCGGAATGAGCAGTTCTTC. Translation gives CASSQELAGGRNEQFF.

The chain employs TRBV10-3 and TRBJ1-1; D gene uncertain. Per the germline V gene, CDR1 is ENHRY and CDR2 is SYGVKD. V was trimmed by 0 bases and J by 7 bases, leaving 6 bases between them. The CDR3 consists of 12 residues. This chain's CDR3 is CAISESAGEAFF. In DNA form, the CDR3 reads TGTGCCATCAGTGAGTCCGCAGGTGAAGCTTTCTTT.

This chain connects TRBV7-9 to TRBJ2-7; maybe TRBD1 (5 bases). The CDR3 loop spans 14 amino acids. V was cut by 2 bases and J by 2 bases, with 10 bases left in between. Germline V lookup: CDR1 SEHNR, CDR2 FQNEAQ (reference sequence). The DNA of the CDR3 is TGTGCCAGCAGCTTATCAGGGATTGCCTACGAGCAGTACTTC. Amino acids: CASSLSGIAYEQYF.

The rearrangement links TRBV9 to TRBJ2-3; 11 nucleotides line up with TRBD2. Germline CDR1 reads SGDLS; CDR2 reads YYNGEE. Losses at the gene ends were 0 bases for V and 4 bases for J; bases not matched to a gene: 4. This CDR3 is 16 amino acids long. The DNA of the CDR3 is TGTGCCAGCAGCGTAGGTCTAGCGGGGGGTGCAGATACGCAGTATTTT. Translating it yields CASSVGLAGGADTQYF.

A few counts support this clone. The chain links TRBV5-1 to TRBJ1-6; no clear D. Germline V gene sequence: CDR1 SGHRS, CDR2 YFSETQ. Trimming stripped 4 bases from V and 7 bases from J, with 15 bases between. The CDR3 consists of 15 residues. The CDR3 DNA is TGCGCCAGCAGCCCACAATTTACACTAAATTCACCCCTCCACTTT. Protein: CASSPQFTLNSPLHF.

J is TRBJ1-1 and V is TRBV5-1, with 7 bases aligning to TRBD1. CDR3 length: 14 amino acids. Germline V CDR1 and CDR2: SGHRS, YFSETQ. V lost 4 bases and J lost 1; bases outside the gene matches: 4. Here the CDR3 reads CASSQGQPNTEAFF. In DNA form, the CDR3 reads TGCGCCAGCAGCCAGGGACAGCCGAACACTGAAGCTTTCTTT.

The V and J genes are TRBV30 and TRBJ2-5; D gene unclear. The CDR3 is made up of 12 amino acids. Germline lookup yields CDR1 GTSNPN and CDR2 SVGIG (reference sequence). Between the trimmed V and J ends, which lost 4 bases and 5 bases, there was a span of 11 bases. The CDR3: CAWTRSWETQYF. CDR3 coding DNA: TGTGCCTGGACCCGGTCCTGGGAGACCCAGTACTTC.

The V gene is TRBV7-9, the J gene TRBJ1-4; tentative D call: TRBD1 (6 bases). CDR3 length: 19 residues. V was cut by 5 bases and J by 2 bases, with 24 bases left in between. The germline V gene encodes CDR1 SEHNR and CDR2 FQNEAQ (reference sequence). This chain's CDR3 is CASSPGQGSPSMTNEKLFF. DNA of the CDR3: TGTGCCAGCAGCCCCGGGCAGGGGTCCCCGTCGATGACTAATGAAAAACTGTTTTTT.

The chain has TRBV6-5 and TRBJ1-2, with 7 bases fitting TRBD1. Germline loops: CDR1 MNHEY, CDR2 SVGAGI. The V and J ends lost 6 bases and 4 bases, in that order; junction bases with no gene match: 5. The CDR3 consists of 13 residues. CDR3 loop: CASRRTGLYGYTF. The DNA of the CDR3 is TGTGCCAGCAGACGGACAGGACTCTATGGCTACACCTTC.

The DNA for the CDR3 is TGTGCCAGCAGTGGGGGGACAGGGGGCTTCTCTGGGGCCAACGTCCTGACTTTC. It codes for CASSGGTGGFSGANVLTF. The V and J genes are TRBV2 and TRBJ2-6; 12 positions match TRBD1. The CDR3 spans 18 residues. V was pared by 4 bases and J by 0 bases, with 4 bases of the junction left unmatched. CDR1 SNHLY and CDR2 FYNNEI come from the germline V gene. Full variable domain (missing parts from reference TRBV2 and TRBJ2-6): EPEVTQTPSHQVTQMGQEVILRCVPISNHLYFYWYRQILGQKVEFLVSFYNNEISEKSEIFDDQFSVERPDGSNFTLKIRSTKLEDSAMYFCASSGGTGGFSGANVLTFGAGSRLTVL.

V gene TRBV7-2 combines with J gene TRBJ2-3; D is possibly TRBD2 (7 bases). Trimming stripped 0 bases from V and 2 bases from J, with 12 bases between. Germline V gives CDR1 SGHTA, CDR2 FQGNSA. The CDR3 runs 16 residues. The CDR3 is CASSLAGGGITDTQYF. The CDR3 DNA reads as TGTGCCAGCAGCTTAGCGGGAGGGGGGATCACAGATACGCAGTATTTT. The full variable domain, with the rest looked up from reference TRBV7-2 and TRBJ2-3, is GAGVSQSPSNKVTEKGKDVELRCDPISGHTALYWYRQSLGQGLEFLIYFQGNSAPDKSGLPSDRFSAERTGGSVSTLTIQRTQQEDSAVYLCASSLAGGGITDTQYFGPGTRLTVL.

V is TRBV27 and J is TRBJ2-3, with 7 bases lining up with TRBD2. CDR1 and CDR2 (germline): MNHEY, SMNVEV (reference sequence). The CDR3 runs to 15 residues. The junction had 6 bases not matched to a gene; V was cut back by 5 bases and J by 1 base. The CDR3 spells CASSKQLAGTDTQYF. The CDR3 DNA is TGTGCCAGCAGTAAACAGCTAGCGGGCACAGATACGCAGTATTTT.

This rearrangement joins TRBV4-1 to TRBJ2-7; 10 nucleotides line up with TRBD1. There are 14 residues in the CDR3. V shed 4 bases, J shed 3 bases, and the junction held 3 bases outside the gene matches. In germline, CDR1 is MGHRA, CDR2 YSYEKL. CDR3 bases: TGCGCCAGCAGCCCAAGGACAGGGGGCTACGAGCAGTACTTC. This encodes CASSPRTGGYEQYF.

The J gene is TRBJ1-2, the V gene TRBV11-2; TRBD1 matches 7 bases. The junction had 3 bases not matched to a gene; V was cut back by 5 bases and J by 3 bases. The CDR3 has 13 amino acids. The germline V gene has CDR1 SGHAT and CDR2 FQNNGV. In DNA, the CDR3 is TGTGCCAGCAGCCTGCAGGGGGACTATGGCTACACCTTC. Protein: CASSLQGDYGYTF.

The rearrangement uses TRBV2 and TRBJ2-1; D is possibly TRBD1 (5 bases). The CDR3 covers 15 residues. The germline V gene has CDR1 SNHLY and CDR2 FYNNEI. The V gene lost 0 bases and the J gene lost 4 bases, with 10 bases spanning the gap. CDR3 nucleotide sequence: TGTGCCAGCAGTGAAGCCCTCGACAGATACAATGAGCAGTTCTTC. Protein sequence: CASSEALDRYNEQFF.